This TCR beta chain was recovered during a study of shared clonotypes between healthy human individuals. CDR3 length: 12 residues. Trimming pared 4 bases from V and 5 bases from J, leaving 8 bases between. Germline V CDR1 and CDR2: MDHEN, SYDVKM. Sequencing was performed with immunoSEQ multiplex PCR; in TCRdb, only in-frame clones are kept and a portion is missing. The data contain around 990,000 clones, 77% of them seen just once; the ten biggest clones take up 0.89%. The V and J genes are TRBV28 and TRBJ1-1; D is uncertain. The sample taken for sequencing was memory CD4+ T cells from PBMCs. As for subset: CD45RA-negative fraction. The clonotype comes from a man aged 18 to 30 in good health. Some clones in this sample may be carry-over from other donors' samples. CDR3 residues: CASSYPATEAFF. The DNA for the CDR3 is TGTGCCAGCAGTTACCCAGCAACTGAAGCTTTCTTT.